Listed below are T cell receptor beta chains from one sample, sequenced in a study of identical twins. TCRdb re-called the 5' RACE reads through MiXCR, storing one row per CDR3 protein. The data contain some 600,000 distinct CDR3 sequences, 7% to 7.5% of them singletons. The same data also contributed to another study, on yellow fever vaccine responses in identical twins.

The sample taken for sequencing was PBMCs. The source is a woman aged 18-29 years in good health. CDR3s include the opening cysteine and the closing phenylalanine or tryptophan. Each record gives: V gene, J gene, clone size, D gene, CDR3 DNA, CDR3 protein. The D gene is left open where the match is weak. The size entry is marked missing in some rows and otherwise reads once, few, many or a size class.

v_gene: TRBV14; j_gene: TRBJ2-3; abundance: many; d_gene: -; CDR3nt: TGTGCCAGCAGCCAAGATGCGGGCATTAGCACAGATACGCAGTATTTT; CDR3aa: CASSQDAGISTDTQYF
v_gene: TRBV7-8; j_gene: TRBJ2-5; abundance: many; d_gene: -; CDR3nt: TGTGCCAGCAGCTTAGCGTATAGCGTGGTTCGAGAGACCCAGTACTTC; CDR3aa: CASSLAYSVVRETQYF
v_gene: TRBV27; j_gene: TRBJ2-7; abundance: many; d_gene: TRBD2; CDR3nt: TGTGCCAGCAGTATACTAGCGGGAGGAGGCGAGCAGTACTTC; CDR3aa: CASSILAGGGEQYF
v_gene: TRBV29-1; j_gene: TRBJ2-5; abundance: few; d_gene: -; CDR3nt: TGCAGCGTCGAGAGGGTCCCCGAGACCCAGTACTTC; CDR3aa: CSVERVPETQYF
v_gene: TRBV5-1; j_gene: TRBJ2-3; abundance: few; d_gene: TRBD2; CDR3nt: TGCGCCAGCAGCTTGAGCGCTAGCGGGGGAGGAGATACGCAGTATTTT; CDR3aa: CASSLSASGGGDTQYF
v_gene: TRBV2; j_gene: TRBJ1-1; abundance: many; d_gene: TRBD1; CDR3nt: TGTGCCAGCAGTTCGACAGGGGTGAACACTGAAGCTTTCTTT; CDR3aa: CASSSTGVNTEAFF
v_gene: TRBV5-1; j_gene: TRBJ1-2; abundance: many; d_gene: -; CDR3nt: TGCGCCAGCAGCTTGGGGCCGCAGGGTACGAACTATGGCTACACCTTC; CDR3aa: CASSLGPQGTNYGYTF
v_gene: TRBV7-8; j_gene: TRBJ1-5; abundance: -; d_gene: TRBD1; CDR3nt: TGTGCCAGCAGCCCTGTGGACAGGGTTGATCAGCCCCAGCATTTT; CDR3aa: CASSPVDRVDQPQHF
v_gene: TRBV20-1; j_gene: TRBJ2-5; abundance: -; d_gene: TRBD2; CDR3nt: TGCAGTGCTCCCCCATCTACCGGGACTAGCGGGGACCGAAAGTACCAAGAGACCCAGTACTTC; CDR3aa: CSAPPSTGTSGDRKYQETQYF
v_gene: TRBV2; j_gene: TRBJ2-3; abundance: few; d_gene: -; CDR3nt: TGTGCCAGCAGGGCCCACGACGACACAGATACGCAGTATTTT; CDR3aa: CASRAHDDTDTQYF
v_gene: TRBV12-3/TRBV12-4; j_gene: TRBJ1-6; abundance: -; d_gene: -; CDR3nt: TGTGCCAGCAGTTCTCTGGCCAGCTCCTATAATTCACCCCTCCACTTT; CDR3aa: CASSSLASSYNSPLHF
v_gene: TRBV12-3/TRBV12-4; j_gene: TRBJ2-7; abundance: -; d_gene: TRBD2; CDR3nt: TGTGCCAGCAGCATGGGGACTAGCGGGTACGAGCAGTACTTC; CDR3aa: CASSMGTSGYEQYF
v_gene: TRBV14; j_gene: TRBJ2-3; abundance: few; d_gene: -; CDR3nt: TGTGCCAGCAGCCAACTAGCTTTTGGAACAGATACGCAGTATTTT; CDR3aa: CASSQLAFGTDTQYF
v_gene: TRBV7-2; j_gene: TRBJ2-5; abundance: -; d_gene: TRBD2; CDR3nt: TGTGCCAGCAGCTTCGTTTCACTAGCGGGTCAAGAGACCCAGTACTTC; CDR3aa: CASSFVSLAGQETQYF
v_gene: TRBV12-3/TRBV12-4; j_gene: TRBJ2-7; abundance: many; d_gene: TRBD1; CDR3nt: TGTGCCAGTGGGACAGGGACCTACGAGCAGTACTTC; CDR3aa: CASGTGTYEQYF
v_gene: TRBV28; j_gene: TRBJ1-5; abundance: -; d_gene: -; CDR3nt: TGTGCCAGCAGTGCATCAAAACGGCCCCAGCATTTT; CDR3aa: CASSASKRPQHF
v_gene: TRBV29-1; j_gene: TRBJ2-1; abundance: many; d_gene: -; CDR3nt: TGCAGCGTTGGGACGCGGGGTCTTAGCTCCTACAATGAGCAGTTCTTC; CDR3aa: CSVGTRGLSSYNEQFF
v_gene: TRBV10-3; j_gene: TRBJ1-1; abundance: -; d_gene: -; CDR3nt: TGTGCCATCGACGGCCCCGACACTGAAGCTTTCTTT; CDR3aa: CAIDGPDTEAFF
v_gene: TRBV12-3/TRBV12-4; j_gene: TRBJ2-2; abundance: many; d_gene: TRBD2; CDR3nt: TGTGCCAGCAGTATGGGACTAGCAAACACCGGGGAGCTGTTTTTT; CDR3aa: CASSMGLANTGELFF
v_gene: TRBV12-3/TRBV12-4; j_gene: TRBJ2-1; abundance: many; d_gene: -; CDR3nt: TGTGCCAGCAGTTTTAGTTGGGCCCGGAGGAATGAGCAGTTCTTC; CDR3aa: CASSFSWARRNEQFF
v_gene: TRBV9; j_gene: TRBJ2-2; abundance: many; d_gene: -; CDR3nt: TGTGCCAGCAGCGTAGCTGCAAGTGGTAGTGCCGGGGAGCTGTTTTTT; CDR3aa: CASSVAASGSAGELFF
v_gene: TRBV20-1; j_gene: TRBJ2-7; abundance: -; d_gene: TRBD1; CDR3nt: TGCAGTGCTAACAGGGGTAGCCCCTACGAGCAGTACTTC; CDR3aa: CSANRGSPYEQYF
v_gene: TRBV12-3/TRBV12-4; j_gene: TRBJ2-1; abundance: many; d_gene: TRBD2; CDR3nt: TGTGCCAGCTCACTAGCGGGAGGAGACAATGAGCAGTTCTTC; CDR3aa: CASSLAGGDNEQFF
v_gene: TRBV6-1; j_gene: TRBJ1-2; abundance: many; d_gene: -; CDR3nt: TGTGCCAGCAGACTAACCCATCTTCAGGGAACCGGCTACACCTTC; CDR3aa: CASRLTHLQGTGYTF
v_gene: TRBV5-1; j_gene: TRBJ2-1; abundance: -; d_gene: TRBD2; CDR3nt: TGCGCCAGCAGCGGAGGACTAGCGGGAGGGCCGGCTGACGAGGGTGAGCAGTTCTTC; CDR3aa: CASSGGLAGGPADEGEQFF
v_gene: TRBV2; j_gene: TRBJ2-1; abundance: many; d_gene: -; CDR3nt: TGTGCCAGCAGTGACTACAATGAGCAGTTCTTC; CDR3aa: CASSDYNEQFF
v_gene: TRBV19; j_gene: TRBJ1-3; abundance: -; d_gene: -; CDR3nt: TGTGCCAGTAGGGGCATGGTATCCTCTGGAAACACCATATATTTT; CDR3aa: CASRGMVSSGNTIYF
v_gene: TRBV6-1; j_gene: TRBJ2-5; abundance: -; d_gene: TRBD2; CDR3nt: TGTGCCAGCAGTACCACTAGCGGGGCAGAGACCCAGTACTTC; CDR3aa: CASSTTSGAETQYF
v_gene: TRBV15; j_gene: TRBJ2-5; abundance: few; d_gene: -; CDR3nt: TGTGCCACCAGCAGAGATTATGGGCCAGCGAACCAAGAGACCCAGTACTTC; CDR3aa: CATSRDYGPANQETQYF
v_gene: TRBV14; j_gene: TRBJ2-3; abundance: few; d_gene: -; CDR3nt: TGTGCCAGCAGCCAAGCGACCGGGGCCGGCGAGGATACGCAGTATTTT; CDR3aa: CASSQATGAGEDTQYF
v_gene: TRBV4-2; j_gene: TRBJ2-4; abundance: many; d_gene: -; CDR3nt: TGTGCCAGCAGCCAAGATTGGTGGGACATTCAGTACTTC; CDR3aa: CASSQDWWDIQYF
v_gene: TRBV6-1; j_gene: TRBJ2-5; abundance: -; d_gene: -; CDR3nt: TGTGCCAGCAGCGGTACAGGGCCAGAGACCCAGTACTTC; CDR3aa: CASSGTGPETQYF
v_gene: TRBV5-6; j_gene: TRBJ2-3; abundance: few; d_gene: TRBD2; CDR3nt: TGTGCCAGCAGACGGGGGGCAGATACGCAGTATTTT; CDR3aa: CASRRGADTQYF
v_gene: TRBV29-1; j_gene: TRBJ2-5; abundance: many; d_gene: -; CDR3nt: TGCAGCGTTGAGGGGGGACCCTCCGGAATAGGGTTGGAGACCCAGTACTTC; CDR3aa: CSVEGGPSGIGLETQYF
v_gene: TRBV20-1; j_gene: TRBJ2-2; abundance: few; d_gene: TRBD1; CDR3nt: TGCAGTGCTACCGCCCAGGGACAGCTTACCGGGGAGCTGTTTTTT; CDR3aa: CSATAQGQLTGELFF
v_gene: TRBV20-1; j_gene: TRBJ1-2; abundance: -; d_gene: TRBD1; CDR3nt: TGCAGTGCTAGAGATCGAGGGGGCGCCGCCTATGGCTACACCTTC; CDR3aa: CSARDRGGAAYGYTF
v_gene: TRBV27; j_gene: TRBJ1-5; abundance: many; d_gene: -; CDR3nt: TGTGCCAGCAGATATAGACAGGAGGACAATCAGCCCCAGCATTTT; CDR3aa: CASRYRQEDNQPQHF
v_gene: TRBV5-8; j_gene: TRBJ2-2; abundance: few; d_gene: TRBD1; CDR3nt: TGTGCCAGCAGCACACGGACAGGGGGAAACACCGGGGAGCTGTTTTTT; CDR3aa: CASSTRTGGNTGELFF
v_gene: TRBV28; j_gene: TRBJ2-3; abundance: few; d_gene: -; CDR3nt: TGTGCCAGCAGTTTTGTGAGAGACACAGATACGCAGTATTTT; CDR3aa: CASSFVRDTDTQYF
v_gene: TRBV20-1; j_gene: TRBJ2-4; abundance: many; d_gene: -; CDR3nt: TGCAGTGCTAGTTCGGTAGCCAAAAACATTCAGTACTTC; CDR3aa: CSASSVAKNIQYF
v_gene: TRBV7-9; j_gene: TRBJ2-1; abundance: many; d_gene: TRBD1; CDR3nt: TGTGCCAGCGCCGGGACAGGACAGCATGAGCAGTTCTTC; CDR3aa: CASAGTGQHEQFF
v_gene: TRBV12-3/TRBV12-4; j_gene: TRBJ2-1; abundance: many; d_gene: -; CDR3nt: TGTGCCAGCAGCCGGAGCTCCTACAATGAGCAGTTCTTC; CDR3aa: CASSRSSYNEQFF
v_gene: TRBV5-6; j_gene: TRBJ2-5; abundance: many; d_gene: -; CDR3nt: TGTGCCAGCAGCTTGGCCAGACTGCAAGAGACCCAGTACTTC; CDR3aa: CASSLARLQETQYF
v_gene: TRBV4-1; j_gene: TRBJ1-1; abundance: many; d_gene: -; CDR3nt: TGCGCCAGCAGCCCCCGTGGCGCGGCCACAGGGAAGGACACTGAAGCTTTCTTT; CDR3aa: CASSPRGAATGKDTEAFF
v_gene: TRBV28; j_gene: TRBJ2-3; abundance: few; d_gene: -; CDR3nt: TGTGCCAGCAGTCTTTACGCGGGATTGCGGGGGACATCAGATACGCAGTATTTT; CDR3aa: CASSLYAGLRGTSDTQYF
v_gene: TRBV10-2; j_gene: TRBJ1-1; abundance: once; d_gene: -; CDR3nt: TGCGCCAGCAGTGAGTGGACGACTGAAGCTTTCTTT; CDR3aa: CASSEWTTEAFF
v_gene: TRBV20-1; j_gene: TRBJ2-7; abundance: many; d_gene: TRBD2; CDR3nt: TGCAGTGCTGAACCCGGGACTAGCGGTACACTAGTGCAGTACTTC; CDR3aa: CSAEPGTSGTLVQYF
v_gene: TRBV15; j_gene: TRBJ2-3; abundance: few; d_gene: TRBD1; CDR3nt: TGTGCCAGCCGACAGGGGGACCGGGATACGCAGTATTTT; CDR3aa: CASRQGDRDTQYF
v_gene: TRBV7-9; j_gene: TRBJ2-7; abundance: few; d_gene: -; CDR3nt: TGTGCCAGCAGCCATCGGGATTCCATTTACGAGCAGTACTTC; CDR3aa: CASSHRDSIYEQYF
v_gene: TRBV7-9; j_gene: TRBJ2-1; abundance: few; d_gene: -; CDR3nt: TGTGCCAGCAGCCACGAAGCTAGGGAGCAGTTCTTC; CDR3aa: CASSHEAREQFF
v_gene: TRBV29-1; j_gene: TRBJ2-3; abundance: -; d_gene: -; CDR3nt: TGCAGCGCGGGACGGACGGGGGGCACAGATACGCAGTATTTT; CDR3aa: CSAGRTGGTDTQYF